This T cell receptor (beta chain) was identified during a study of cytomegalovirus exposure and HLA in healthy donors. Study-wide results and caveats: Immune exposure data for these donors was limited to CMV serostatus. Researchers reported in a later analysis that a missense DCLRE1C variant was tied to TCR beta V- and J-gene trimming.

A multiplex PCR was run with 60 Vbeta primers and 13 Jbeta primers. Sequencing used immunoSEQ multiplex PCR; TCRdb keeps in-frame clones, though not all of them. The sample lists about 210,000 clones; nearly 80% were seen once. A word on this clone: The target antigen is unknown.

With V trimmed by 0 bases and J by 7 bases, 16 bases remained unmatched. Germline V gene data show CDR1 as SGHDN and CDR2 as FVKESK. This CDR3 contains 18 residues. Material for sequencing was PBMCs. This TCR was recovered from a male donor in good health and CMV-seronegative. The rearrangement joins TRBV14 to TRBJ1-2; 8 bases are a match to TRBD1. Here the CDR3 reads CASSQDRGPIGTGGGYTF. DNA of the CDR3: TGTGCCAGCAGCCAAGATCGGGGTCCGATAGGGACAGGTGGTGGCTACACCTTC.